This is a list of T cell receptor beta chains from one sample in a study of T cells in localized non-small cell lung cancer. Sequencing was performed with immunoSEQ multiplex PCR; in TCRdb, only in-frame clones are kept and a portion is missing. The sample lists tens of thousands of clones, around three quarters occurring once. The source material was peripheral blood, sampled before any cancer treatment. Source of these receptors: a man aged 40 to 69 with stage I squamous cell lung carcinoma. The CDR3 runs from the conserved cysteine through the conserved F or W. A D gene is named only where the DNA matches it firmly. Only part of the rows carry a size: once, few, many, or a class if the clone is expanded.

TGCGCCAGCAGCTTGGACTGGACAGGTTCGTACTATGGCTACACCTTC,CASSLDWTGSYYGYTF,TRBD1,TRBV5-1,-,TRBJ1-2
TGCGCCAGCAGCCCTGCAGGAGGGGATCGGACCCAGTACTTC,CASSPAGGDRTQYF,-,TRBV5-1,-,TRBJ2-5
TGTGCCAGCAGTTATACGACAGCGTTCCTCTACGAGCAGTACTTC,CASSYTTAFLYEQYF,-,TRBV6-5,-,TRBJ2-7
TGTGCCAGCACTGTCACGGGAAACGATAACTATGGCTACACCTTC,CASTVTGNDNYGYTF,-,TRBV6-5,-,TRBJ1-2
TGCGCCAGCAGCTCACAGGGGGCGTTTATGTATGAGACCCAGTACTTC,CASSSQGAFMYETQYF,TRBD1,TRBV5-1,-,TRBJ2-5
TGTGCCAGCAGCGTAGACGGAAGGGCCACCGGGGAGCTGTTTTTT,CASSVDGRATGELFF,-,TRBV9,-,TRBJ2-2
TGTGCCAGCAGCCAAGGGGGGGGCGGAGAGACCCAGTACTTC,CASSQGGGGETQYF,-,TRBV4-2,-,TRBJ2-5
TGTGCCAGCAGTTACTCTGGCCTTAAGGGGCCCCAGCATTTT,CASSYSGLKGPQHF,-,TRBV6-5,-,TRBJ1-5
TGTGCCGCCGATGATCCCATCTGGGTCGACAGGGTGGCCACTGAAGCTTTCTTT,CAADDPIWVDRVATEAFF,TRBD1,TRBV10-3,-,TRBJ1-1
TGTGCCAGCAGCCAAAACACTGAAGCTTTCTTT,CASSQNTEAFF,-,TRBV4-2,-,TRBJ1-1
TGTGCCAGCAGTTTCGAGGGGAGGAGCTCCTATAATTCACCCCTCCACTTT,CASSFEGRSSYNSPLHF,-,TRBV28,many,TRBJ1-6
TGTGCCTGGAGTGTACTGGGACAGGGTAACCAGCCCCAGCATTTT,CAWSVLGQGNQPQHF,TRBD1,TRBV30,once,TRBJ1-5
TGCGCCAGCAGCCCCCGTCTGGACTACCTTAACACAGATACGCAGTATTTT,CASSPRLDYLNTDTQYF,-,TRBV4-1,-,TRBJ2-3
TGTGCCAGCAGCTTAGCGGGAGCAAACGAGCAGTTCTTC,CASSLAGANEQFF,-,TRBV7-9,-,TRBJ2-1
TGTGCCAGCAGTTGGACAGACCATCAGCCCCAGCATTTT,CASSWTDHQPQHF,-,TRBV6-5,-,TRBJ1-5
TGTGCCAGCTCACCTCGCGGATTGAGCGCAACTAATGAAAAACTGTTTTTT,CASSPRGLSATNEKLFF,-,TRBV18,-,TRBJ1-4
TGCAGCGTTGGGGGGGGGACCGAGACCCAGTACTTC,CSVGGGTETQYF,TRBD2,TRBV29-1,-,TRBJ2-5
TGTGCCAGCAGTCCTCCATCCGGGGCCGGGGCCAAAAACATTCAGTACTTC,CASSPPSGAGAKNIQYF,-,TRBV28,-,TRBJ2-4
TGTGCCAGCAGTGACAGGGCCGAAAATGAAAAACTGTTTTTT,CASSDRAENEKLFF,TRBD1,TRBV4-2,-,TRBJ1-4
TGTGCCAGCAGCCCAGACAGGGGGCTGGAAGCTTTCTTT,CASSPDRGLEAFF,TRBD1,TRBV7-9,-,TRBJ1-1
TGTGCCTGGAGTATGCCGGTAGCCGGGGAGCTGTTTTTT,CAWSMPVAGELFF,-,TRBV30,-,TRBJ2-2
TGTGCCAGCAGCTTAGTCAGAGGAGAAGTCGGGGAGCTGTTTTTT,CASSLVRGEVGELFF,-,TRBV7-6,-,TRBJ2-2
TGTGCCAGCAGCCCGGACAGTGGCACTGAAGCTTTCTTT,CASSPDSGTEAFF,-,TRBV7-3,once,TRBJ1-1
TGTGCCACCAGAAGGGCAGGGAGTGGAAACACCATATATTTT,CATRRAGSGNTIYF,-,TRBV15,-,TRBJ1-3
TGTGCCAGCAGTCGGACAGGGGGGTCTAATGAAAAACTGTTTTTT,CASSRTGGSNEKLFF,TRBD1,TRBV14,-,TRBJ1-4
TGTGCCAGCAGTGAAGGACAGCTAAGTAACATTCAGTACTTC,CASSEGQLSNIQYF,-,TRBV6-1,few,TRBJ2-4
TGTGCCAGCTCCCCGGAAGGCCAGGGGCACTACGAGCAGTACTTC,CASSPEGQGHYEQYF,-,TRBV18,-,TRBJ2-7
TGTGCCAGCAGCCCATTACCGACTCTTCCGGGACAGGATGGCTACACCTTC,CASSPLPTLPGQDGYTF,TRBD1,TRBV13,-,TRBJ1-2
TGTGCCAGCATGAAGAACATGAACACTGAAGCTTTCTTT,CASMKNMNTEAFF,-,TRBV2,few,TRBJ1-1
TGCGCCAGCAGCCCGGGACAGGGTACGGGGGAGCTGTTTTTT,CASSPGQGTGELFF,TRBD1,TRBV4-1,-,TRBJ2-2
TGCAGTGCTAGACAGGGCGAGACCCAGTACTTC,CSARQGETQYF,-,TRBV20-1,-,TRBJ2-5
TGTGCCAGCAGCTTCGCAGGGGCTGGAAACACCATATATTTT,CASSFAGAGNTIYF,-,TRBV5-6,-,TRBJ1-3
TGTGCCAGCAGCGCACCTCCTTCTGAAGCTTTCTTT,CASSAPPSEAFF,-,TRBV9,once,TRBJ1-1
TGTGCCAGCAGCGGGCTGGCGGGGGGCTCGGAGAACATTCAGTACTTC,CASSGLAGGSENIQYF,TRBD2,TRBV11-2,-,TRBJ2-4
TGTGCCAGCAGCCCTTCTCGGACAGGGATTGGAGATACGCAGTATTTT,CASSPSRTGIGDTQYF,TRBD1,TRBV27,-,TRBJ2-3
TGTGCCAGCAGCTTAACGTGGGCGGACAAAGCTTTCTTT,CASSLTWADKAFF,-,TRBV7-3,few,TRBJ1-1
TGTGCCAGCAGCTTAGCCGGCCAGGTCTATGGCTACACCTTC,CASSLAGQVYGYTF,-,TRBV7-9,-,TRBJ1-2
TGTGCCAGCAGCCGGACAGGGGACACTGAAGCTTTCTTT,CASSRTGDTEAFF,TRBD1,TRBV5-4,-,TRBJ1-1
TGTGCCAGCAACCACAGGGGGGCTGAAGCTTTCTTT,CASNHRGAEAFF,TRBD1,TRBV6-6,-,TRBJ1-1
TGTGCCAGCTCACCACGTGGAGGGAGAAATTCACCCCTCCACTTT,CASSPRGGRNSPLHF,-,TRBV18,-,TRBJ1-6
TGTGCCACCATACCGTCGGGGAGCCTTAACTATGGCTACACCTTC,CATIPSGSLNYGYTF,-,TRBV6-5,-,TRBJ1-2
TGTGCCAGCAGGAGGGCGGGGGGGCAATCGAATGAGCAGTTCTTC,CASRRAGGQSNEQFF,TRBD2,TRBV5-8,once,TRBJ2-1
TGCAGCGTCCTAAGAGGGGAGTACACCGGGGAGCTGTTTTTT,CSVLRGEYTGELFF,-,TRBV29-1,-,TRBJ2-2